This is a list of T cell receptor beta chains from one sample in a study of T-cell reconstitution after alpha-beta-depleted transplantation in children. TCRdb processed the PCR reads anew with MiXCR; each CDR3 protein has one entry. Of about 200,000 distinct CDR3 sequences in the sample, more than 15% were seen once. Sequenced here: PBMCs, mostly from graft donor cells, sampled 360 days after TCRalphabeta/CD19-depleted stem cell transplant. Receptors originate from a male patient between 2 and 15 years old who had a stem cell transplant for acute lymphoblastic leukemia, so the T cells may come from the graft donor. Both conserved end residues are part of each CDR3. Each record gives: V gene, CDR3 length, clone size, CDR3 protein. Not all rows give a size; the values are once, few, many and, for expanded clones, a class.

TRBV6-5 17 - CASSSTGLARGPDTQYF
TRBV10-1 17 - CASSDLSGGPSYNEQFF
TRBV6-5 15 many CASSYSNTLNSPLHF
TRBV12-3/TRBV12-4 15 many CASSPLDGPNYEQYF
TRBV4-1 21 few CASSQDLAGNGLPIDTDTQYF
TRBV9 14 - CASSTFSGDTEAFF
TRBV20-1 12 few CSASDATDTQYF
TRBV18 11 - CASSPWDTQYF
TRBV7-9 11 - CASSLHWEQFF
TRBV4-2 15 - CAMGPGLLSRETQYF
TRBV6-5 15 - CASSYTAIGTDTQYF
TRBV12-3/TRBV12-4 15 many CASTEKRSAYNEQFF
TRBV4-3 15 few CASSQDRTIYSEQFF
TRBV7-9 10 few CAGGEYEQYF
TRBV10-2 14 few CASTEGDRDYGYTF
TRBV5-5 17 few CASSFGTSGAVGTELFF
TRBV5-1 13 - CASSRDRFQPQHF
TRBV3-1 14 few CASSLSGGTNEQFF
TRBV10-3 16 many CAISESLAGSSYEQYF
TRBV12-3/TRBV12-4 15 - CASSGQGTVNSPLHF
TRBV6-2/TRBV6-3 12 few CASSYGGLEAFF
TRBV4-1 15 - CASSHRGLPYNEQFF
TRBV11-1 17 few CASGGPAGRTDTYEQYF
TRBV6-2/TRBV6-3 16 - CASRTTRDGDSYEQYF
TRBV6-2/TRBV6-3 17 - CASSSLAGGPHRGEQFF
TRBV30 12 - CAWTITNTEAFF